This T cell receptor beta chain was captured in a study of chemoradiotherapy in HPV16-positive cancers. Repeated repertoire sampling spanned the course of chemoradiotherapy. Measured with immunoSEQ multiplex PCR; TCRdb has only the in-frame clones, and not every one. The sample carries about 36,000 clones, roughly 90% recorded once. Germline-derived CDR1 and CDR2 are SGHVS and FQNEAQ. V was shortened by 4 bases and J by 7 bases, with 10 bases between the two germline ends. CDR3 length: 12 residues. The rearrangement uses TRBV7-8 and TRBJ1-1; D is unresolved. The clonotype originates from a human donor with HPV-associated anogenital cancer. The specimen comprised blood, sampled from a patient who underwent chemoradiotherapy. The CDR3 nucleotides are TGTGCCAGCAGCTATACGACCGTTGAAGCTTTCTTT. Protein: CASSYTTVEAFF.